The 22 T cell receptor beta chains presented below share a single source sample, sequenced in a study of CD8+ T cells in alopecia areata. The sequencing template was cDNA reverse transcribed from extracted RNA. Sequenced by immunoSEQ multiplex PCR; TCRdb stores in-frame clones only, minus some. The table lists 210,000 or so clones, around 65% of them singletons. Treatment described: oral pan-JAK inhibitor, 5-10 mg twice daily. The source material was CD4+ T cells sorted from blood, sampled at week 44, from a patient treated with tofacitinib. Source of these receptors: a human donor with alopecia areata.

In this sample, this clone turned up a few times. The rearrangement joins TRBV11-3 to TRBJ2-1; the D gene is possibly TRBD2 (5 bases). Per the germline V gene, CDR1 is SGHNT and CDR2 is YENEEA. With 5 bases removed from V and 1 base from J, the gap between germline ends came to 9 bases. CDR3 length: 14 residues. CDR3 DNA sequence: TGTGCCAGCAGCCCCGGGGTTTCCTACAATGAGCAGTTCTTC. Its protein product is CASSPGVSYNEQFF.

The CDR3 coding sequence is TGTGCCAGCAGCTTAGGGACGGTTACCTACGAGCAGTACTTC. This gives the protein CASSLGTVTYEQYF. J is TRBJ2-7 and V is TRBV13; D is ambiguous. The CDR3 length is 14 residues. Deletions cut 0 bases from V and 2 bases from J, with 8 bases between. From germline, CDR1 is PRHDT and CDR2 FYEKMQ (reference sequence).

This clone has only one observation. V is TRBV29-1 and J is TRBJ2-3; D call uncertain. CDR1 and CDR2 from the germline V gene are SQVTM and ANQGSEA. The V end lost 7 bases, the J end lost 5 bases, and 10 bases lay between the germline ends. The CDR3 loop spans 11 amino acids. CDR3 sequence reads: CSARVKDTQYF. The CDR3 nucleotides are TGCAGCGCAAGGGTAAAAGATACGCAGTATTTT.

This clone appeared many times. The J gene is TRBJ2-3, the V gene TRBV7-9; 8 bases are a match to TRBD1. V lost 5 bases, J lost 4 bases, and 2 bases stayed unmatched. The germline gives CDR1 SEHNR, CDR2 FQNEAQ (reference sequence). The CDR3 contains 13 residues. In DNA form, the CDR3 reads TGTGCCAGCAGCGACAGGGGTCCAGATACGCAGTATTTT. Its translation is CASSDRGPDTQYF.

The chain has TRBV7-6 and TRBJ2-3, with D perhaps assigned TRBD1 or TRBD2 (6 bases each). The CDR3 is 19 residues long. Germline CDR1 and CDR2: SGHVS and FNYEAQ. V lost 1 base to trimming and J lost 1 base, with 21 bases between them. The CDR3 sequence: CASSLDAFGGSVGTDTQYF. CDR3 DNA sequence: TGTGCCAGCAGCTTAGATGCGTTCGGGGGCTCGGTAGGCACAGATACGCAGTATTTT.

This chain joins TRBV7-2 and TRBJ1-5; D unclear. Deletions cut 5 bases from V and 7 bases from J, with 12 bases between. The CDR3 consists of 13 residues. The germline CDR1 and CDR2 sequences are SGHTA and FQGNSA. CDR3 amino acids: CASSTRTSQPQHF. CDR3 sequence (DNA): TGTGCCAGCAGCACCAGAACCTCCCAGCCCCAGCATTTT.

The chain links TRBV4-3 to TRBJ2-4; no clear D gene. The CDR3 loop spans 17 amino acids. The germline V gene encodes CDR1 LGHNA and CDR2 YSLEER. V lost 0 bases and J lost 4, with 16 bases in between. CDR3 sequence (DNA): TGCGCCAGCAGCCAAGATGGGGTACCCTTTGCGAAAAACATTCAGTACTTC. Amino acid sequence: CASSQDGVPFAKNIQYF.

This sequence joins TRBV30 and TRBJ1-1; D is unresolved. The CDR3 is made up of 11 amino acids. Germline assignment: CDR1 GTSNPN and CDR2 SVGIG (reference sequence). The V gene lost 6 bases and the J gene lost 5 bases, with 10 bases spanning the gap. In DNA, the CDR3 is TGTGCCTGCGTAAGGGAAACTGAAGCTTTCTTT. It translates to CACVRETEAFF.

This chain joins TRBV9 and TRBJ2-7; TRBD1 matches 9 bases. Trimming took 4 bases from V and 4 from J; bases not matched to a gene: 9. The CDR3 totals 15 residues. Germline-derived CDR1 and CDR2 are SGDLS and YYNGEE. The CDR3 coding sequence is TGTGCCAGCAGCCCAGGACAGGGGACCTGGTACGAGCAGTACTTC. Its translation is CASSPGQGTWYEQYF. The whole variable domain, filled in from reference TRBV9 and TRBJ2-7, reads DSGVTQTPKHLITATGQRVTLRCSPRSGDLSVYWYQQSLDQGLQFLIQYYNGEERAKGNILERFSAQQFPDLHSELNLSSLELGDSALYFCASSPGQGTWYEQYFGPGTRLTVT.

J is TRBJ2-3 and V is TRBV4-1; 7 bases match TRBD2. Trimming at V came to 0 bases and at J to 0 bases, leaving 6 bases not matched to a gene. Germline V CDR1 and CDR2: MGHRA, YSYEKL. This CDR3 spans 17 amino acids. The CDR3 DNA reads as TGCGCCAGCAGCCAAGATCCCAGCGGGGCAAGCACAGATACGCAGTATTTT. Translation: CASSQDPSGASTDTQYF.

The V gene is TRBV4-3, the J gene TRBJ1-1, with no clear D. CDR1 LGHNA and CDR2 YSLEER come from the germline V gene. The CDR3 is 14 amino acids. V was shortened by 4 bases and J by 6 bases, with 15 bases between the two germline ends. The CDR3 loop is CASSPRATGAEAFF. The CDR3 DNA is TGCGCCAGCAGCCCCCGGGCCACTGGGGCTGAAGCTTTCTTT.

The V and J genes are TRBV30 and TRBJ1-5, with unresolved D. Between the trimmed V and J ends, which lost 2 bases and 5 bases, there was a span of 13 bases. CDR1 is GTSNPN, CDR2 SVGIG, per germline (reference sequence). The CDR3 is 14 residues long. CDR3 sequence (DNA): TGTGCCTGGAGTTCCGGGTGGGGTGATCAGCCCCAGCATTTT. Its translation: CAWSSGWGDQPQHF.

The chain has TRBV29-1 and TRBJ1-1; D is unresolved. This CDR3 spans 10 amino acids. Germline V CDR1 and CDR2: SQVTM, ANQGSEA. V gave up 5 bases and J gave up 3 bases, with 4 bases separating them. The CDR3 loop reads CSVRDTEAFF. CDR3 in DNA: TGCAGCGTTCGGGACACTGAAGCTTTCTTT.

The chain is built from TRBV13 and TRBJ2-1; no firm D call. The germline V gene encodes CDR1 PRHDT and CDR2 FYEKMQ (reference sequence). V lost 1 base and J lost 5, with 9 bases in between. CDR3 length: 14 residues. CDR3 residues: CASSLDGRNNEQFF. CDR3 nucleotides: TGTGCCAGCAGCTTAGACGGCAGAAACAATGAGCAGTTCTTC. Together with reference TRBV13 and TRBJ2-1, the CDR3 gives the full variable domain: AAGVIQSPRHLIKEKRETATLKCYPIPRHDTVYWYQQGPGQDPQFLISFYEKMQSDKGSIPDRFSAQQFSDYHSELNMSSLELGDSALYFCASSLDGRNNEQFFGPGTRLTVL.

The chain couples TRBV29-1 to TRBJ2-6; D gene uncertain. The CDR3 runs 13 residues. V was trimmed by 6 bases and J by 2 bases, leaving 8 bases between them. Germline CDR1 reads SQVTM; CDR2 reads ANQGSEA. In DNA, the CDR3 is TGCAGCGTACTCACGGCTGGGGCCAACGTCCTGACTTTC. Protein product: CSVLTAGANVLTF.

The V call is TRBV7-9, the J call TRBJ1-1, with 7 bases fitting TRBD1. Germline V gene lookup returns CDR1 SEHNR and CDR2 FQNEAQ (reference sequence). J lost 8 bases, V lost 5 bases, and 11 bases had no gene match. The CDR3 loop spans 14 amino acids. The CDR3 bases are TGTGCCAGCAGCATTCAAACAGGGGTAGCGGAAGCTTTCTTT. It is translated as CASSIQTGVAEAFF.

The gene calls are TRBV15 and TRBJ2-2; TRBD1 might be the D (5 bases). Germline V CDR1 and CDR2: LNHNV, YYDKDF (reference sequence). The CDR3 sequence is 14 residues long. V lost 4 bases and J lost 2, with 8 bases in between. CDR3 in DNA: TGTGCCACCAGCACAGGGATTAACACCGGGGAGCTGTTTTTT. This encodes CATSTGINTGELFF.

The V call is TRBV4-3, the J call TRBJ1-2; a possible D gene is TRBD1 (5 bases). Between the trimmed V and J ends, which lost 3 bases and 5 bases, there was a span of 16 bases. The CDR3 totals 15 residues. From germline, CDR1 is LGHNA and CDR2 YSLEER. The CDR3 spells CASSHDTGGWYGYTF. CDR3 nucleotides: TGCGCCAGCAGCCATGATACCGGGGGGTGGTATGGCTACACCTTC.

The rearrangement uses TRBV9 and TRBJ1-2; D call uncertain. Trimming took off 0 bases at V and 6 bases at J, with 6 bases between the two ends. The germline CDR1 and CDR2 sequences are SGDLS and YYNGEE. The CDR3 is 12 residues long. The CDR3 coding sequence is TGTGCCAGCAGCGTAGCGTCCGATGGCTACACCTTC. Its translation: CASSVASDGYTF.

This chain connects TRBV9 to TRBJ1-6, with TRBD1 identical over 12 bases. Unmatched junction bases numbered 12, after V lost 4 bases and J lost 10 bases. Per the germline V gene, CDR1 is SGDLS and CDR2 is YYNGEE. The CDR3 is made up of 17 amino acids. CDR3 protein: CASSTTGTGGIGSPLHF. In DNA, the CDR3 is TGTGCCAGCAGCACTACCGGGACAGGGGGCATAGGCTCACCCCTCCACTTT.

V gene TRBV10-3 combines with J gene TRBJ2-3; 10 positions match TRBD2. Germline V lookup: CDR1 ENHRY, CDR2 SYGVKD. With V trimmed by 6 bases and J by 5 bases, 8 bases remained unmatched. This CDR3 region has 15 residues. The CDR3 DNA follows: TGTGCCATCAGCTCAGCGGGGGGGCCGGGAGATACGCAGTATTTT. As protein: CAISSAGGPGDTQYF.

The chain joins TRBV4-3 to TRBJ2-3; 7 nucleotides match TRBD2. V was pared by 0 bases and J by 4 bases, with 10 bases of the junction left unmatched. CDR3 length: 17 amino acids. The germline V gene encodes CDR1 LGHNA and CDR2 YSLEER. CDR3 loop: CASSQDRRGIRADTQYF. The CDR3 region has the DNA TGCGCCAGCAGCCAAGATAGGCGGGGGATCCGCGCAGATACGCAGTATTTT.